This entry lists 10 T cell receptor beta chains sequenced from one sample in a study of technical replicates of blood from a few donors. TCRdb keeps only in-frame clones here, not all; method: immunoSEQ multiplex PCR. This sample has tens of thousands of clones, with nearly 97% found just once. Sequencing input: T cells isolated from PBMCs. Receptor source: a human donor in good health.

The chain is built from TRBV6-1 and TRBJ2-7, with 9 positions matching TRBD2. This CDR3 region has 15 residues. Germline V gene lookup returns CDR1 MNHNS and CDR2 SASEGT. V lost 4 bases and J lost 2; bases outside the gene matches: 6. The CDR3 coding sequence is TGTGCCAGCAGTGTGTGGCTAGCGGGACCCTACGAGCAGTACTTC. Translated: CASSVWLAGPYEQYF.

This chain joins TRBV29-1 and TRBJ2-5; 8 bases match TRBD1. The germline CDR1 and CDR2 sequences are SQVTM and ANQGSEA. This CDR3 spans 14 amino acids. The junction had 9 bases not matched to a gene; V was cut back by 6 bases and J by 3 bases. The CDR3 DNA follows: TGCAGCGTAAGTACAGGGGGAGTGGAAGAGACCCAGTACTTC. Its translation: CSVSTGGVEETQYF.

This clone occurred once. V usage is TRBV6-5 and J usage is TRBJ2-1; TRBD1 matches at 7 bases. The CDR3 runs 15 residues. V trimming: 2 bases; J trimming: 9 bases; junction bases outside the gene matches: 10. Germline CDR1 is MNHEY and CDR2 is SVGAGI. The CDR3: CASSYGRGLNREQFF. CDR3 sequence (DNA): TGTGCCAGCAGTTACGGAAGGGGGCTAAATCGTGAGCAGTTCTTC.

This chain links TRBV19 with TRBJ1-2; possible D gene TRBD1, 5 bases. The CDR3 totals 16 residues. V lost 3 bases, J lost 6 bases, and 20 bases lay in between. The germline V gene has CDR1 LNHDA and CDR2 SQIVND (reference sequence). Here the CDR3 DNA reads TGTGCCAGTAGTATCAACCGTCAGGGTGAAATCGATGGCTACACCTTC. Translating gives CASSINRQGEIDGYTF. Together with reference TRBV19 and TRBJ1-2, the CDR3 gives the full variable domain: DGGITQSPKYLFRKEGQNVTLSCEQNLNHDAMYWYRQDPGQGLRLIYYSQIVNDFQKGDIAEGYSVSREKKESFPLTVTSAQKNPTAFYLCASSINRQGEIDGYTFGSGTRLTVV.

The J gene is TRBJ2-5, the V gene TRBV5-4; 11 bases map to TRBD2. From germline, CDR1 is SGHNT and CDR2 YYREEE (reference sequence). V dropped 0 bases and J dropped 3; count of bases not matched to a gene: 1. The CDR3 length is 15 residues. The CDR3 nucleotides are TGTGCCAGCAGCTTGGCGGGACTAGCGGAAGAGACCCAGTACTTC. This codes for CASSLAGLAEETQYF.

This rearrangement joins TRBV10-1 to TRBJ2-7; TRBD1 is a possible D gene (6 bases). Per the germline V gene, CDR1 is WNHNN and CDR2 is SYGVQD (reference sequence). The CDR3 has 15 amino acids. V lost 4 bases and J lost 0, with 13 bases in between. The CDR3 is CASSGSGQPSYEQYF. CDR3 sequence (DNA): TGCGCCAGCAGTGGGTCCGGACAGCCCTCCTACGAGCAGTACTTC.

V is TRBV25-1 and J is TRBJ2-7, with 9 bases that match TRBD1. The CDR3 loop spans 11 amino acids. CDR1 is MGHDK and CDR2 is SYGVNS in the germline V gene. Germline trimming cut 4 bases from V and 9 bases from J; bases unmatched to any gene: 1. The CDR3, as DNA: TGTGCCAGCAGTGCGGGACAGGGGCAGTACTTC. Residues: CASSAGQGQYF.

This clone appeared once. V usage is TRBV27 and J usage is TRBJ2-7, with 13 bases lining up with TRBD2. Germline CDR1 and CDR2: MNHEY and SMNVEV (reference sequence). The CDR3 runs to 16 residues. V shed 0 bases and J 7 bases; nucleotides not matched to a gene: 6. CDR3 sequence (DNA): TGTGCCAGCAGTTTATCGACTGGACTAGCGGGAGTTGAGCAGTACTTC. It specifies CASSLSTGLAGVEQYF.

DNA of the CDR3: TGCAGCGTTGGCGATACAGGGGAAGTCGCAACTAATGAAAAACTGTTTTTT. Translation gives CSVGDTGEVATNEKLFF. The chain combines TRBV29-1 with TRBJ1-4; TRBD1 matches at 7 bases. J was trimmed by 0 bases and V by 4 bases; bases with no gene match: 11. Per germline, CDR1 SQVTM and CDR2 ANQGSEA. The CDR3 contains 17 residues.

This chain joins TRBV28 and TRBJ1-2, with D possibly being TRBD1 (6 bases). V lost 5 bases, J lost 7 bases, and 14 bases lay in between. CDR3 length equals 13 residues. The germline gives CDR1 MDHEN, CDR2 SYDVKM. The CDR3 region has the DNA TGTGCCAGCAGTATATCAGGGGCAAGTGGCTACACCTTC. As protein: CASSISGASGYTF.